A single sample is the source of the 5 T cell receptor beta chains below, sequenced in a study of T cell responses to AZD1222 COVID-19 vaccine. TCRdb keeps only in-frame clones here, not all; method: immunoSEQ multiplex PCR. The top ten clones hold approximately 2% of a sample with roughly 130,000 clones, about 91% of them seen once. The material sequenced was peripheral blood, taken on day 0 of AZD1222 vaccination. The receptors were sampled from an adult in good health.

V is TRBV9 and J is TRBJ2-2; unclear D gene. The CDR3 sequence is 15 residues long. Trimming took 4 bases from V and 2 from J, leaving 12 bases between them. Looked up from germline, CDR1 is SGDLS and CDR2 is YYNGEE. This chain's CDR3 is CASSTRSGNTGELFF. In DNA, the CDR3 is TGTGCCAGCAGCACCCGATCAGGAAACACCGGGGAGCTGTTTTTT.

The chain combines TRBV10-1 with TRBJ2-7; perhaps D is TRBD1 or TRBD2 (5 bases each). With 6 bases removed from V and 2 bases from J, the gap between germline ends came to 11 bases. The CDR3 loop spans 13 amino acids. Germline-derived CDR1 and CDR2 are WNHNN and SYGVQD (reference sequence). The CDR3 spells CASRRDGPYEQYF. The CDR3 DNA follows: TGCGCCAGCAGAAGGGACGGACCCTACGAGCAGTACTTC.

The genes are TRBV15 and TRBJ1-4; D unresolved. The length of the CDR3 is 15 residues. Per germline, CDR1 LNHNV and CDR2 YYDKDF (reference sequence). V lost 1 base to trimming and J lost 0 bases, with 6 bases between them. Here the CDR3 reads CATSRAGSTNEKLFF. CDR3 in DNA: TGTGCCACCAGCAGAGCGGGTTCAACTAATGAAAAACTGTTTTTT. Combining the CDR3 with reference TRBV15 and TRBJ1-4 gives the whole variable domain DAMVIQNPRYQVTQFGKPVTLSCSQTLNHNVMYWYQQKSSQAPKLLFHYYDKDFNNEADTPDNFQSRRPNTSFCFLDIRSPGLGDTAMYLCATSRAGSTNEKLFFGSGTQLSVL.

This chain uses TRBV2 with TRBJ2-1; a possible D gene is TRBD1 (5 bases). From germline, CDR1 is SNHLY and CDR2 FYNNEI. The CDR3 runs to 12 residues. V lost 3 bases, J lost 15 bases, and 15 bases lay in between. This CDR3 is CASSEEQGGPFF. The CDR3 DNA reads TGTGCCAGCAGTGAGGAGCAGGGTGGGCCGTTCTTC.

The chain combines TRBV27 with TRBJ2-7; TRBD1 matches 11 bases. The J segment lost 7 bases and the V segment lost 6 bases, leaving 8 bases of the junction unmatched. Germline V lookup: CDR1 MNHEY, CDR2 SMNVEV (reference sequence). The CDR3 loop spans 14 amino acids. The DNA of the CDR3 is TGTGCCAGCAGGACCCTGGACAGGGGGCAAGAGCAGTACTTC. This translates into CASRTLDRGQEQYF.